The 32 T cell receptor beta chains presented below share a single source sample, sequenced in a study of T-cell memory formation after mild COVID-19. TCRdb called the 5' RACE reads again in MiXCR, with one record for every CDR3 protein. The table has 30,000 to 35,000 distinct CDR3 sequences, roughly 21% seen once. The specimen sequenced was PBMCs or a T cell subset sorted from them (not recorded which). These receptors were taken from an adult who had mild COVID-19 (a few samples of this study predate the infection). Cell type and time point are not known.

This clonotype was observed a handful of times. The chain is built from TRBV5-4 and TRBJ1-5; D is uncertain. Trimming left V 0 bases short and J 4 bases short, with 11 bases between. CDR1 is SGHNT and CDR2 is YYREEE in the germline V gene (reference sequence). This CDR3 is 15 amino acids long. Here the CDR3 DNA reads TGTGCCAGCAGCTTGGATCCCGAGCCTAATCAGCCCCAGCATTTT. Protein: CASSLDPEPNQPQHF.

This clonotype has at least ten counts. This chain connects TRBV7-3 to TRBJ2-1; 10 bases line up with TRBD2. V was pared by 2 bases and J by 6 bases, with 4 bases of the junction left unmatched. CDR1 and CDR2 (germline): SGHTA, FQGTGA. The CDR3 contains 15 residues. The CDR3 DNA reads as TGTGCCAGCAGCTTATCGGCTAGCGGGAGCAATGAGCAGTTCTTC. It codes for CASSLSASGSNEQFF.

This clonotype was seen repeatedly, ten times or more. The CDR3 loop is CASSLKWRGGAIPHTDTQYF. Here the CDR3 DNA reads TGTGCCAGCAGCTTAAAGTGGCGGGGGGGCGCCATCCCGCACACAGATACGCAGTATTTT. This sequence joins TRBV7-3 and TRBJ2-3; 9 nucleotides line up with TRBD2. Trimming at V came to 1 base and at J to 2 bases, leaving 16 bases not matched to a gene. The CDR3 spans 20 residues. The germline V gene encodes CDR1 SGHTA and CDR2 FQGTGA.

This clonotype has ten or more counts. The CDR3 sequence is CASSRGGERSQPQHF. CDR3 coding DNA: TGTGCCAGCAGTCGAGGGGGCGAGAGGAGTCAGCCCCAGCATTTT. The genes are TRBV12-3 or TRBV12-4 and TRBJ1-5, with TRBD1 matching 7 bases. The ends lost 5 bases at V and 6 bases at J; junction bases unmatched: 10. The CDR3 covers 15 residues.

The CDR3, as DNA: TGTGCCAGTAGTACGCGGGACAGGGTACAAGCCGGTACGCAGTATTTT. The encoded protein is CASSTRDRVQAGTQYF. The chain couples TRBV19 to TRBJ2-3; 9 bases agree with TRBD1. V shed 4 bases and J 8 bases; nucleotides not matched to a gene: 13. CDR3 length equals 16 residues. Germline V gene data show CDR1 as LNHDA and CDR2 as SQIVND (reference sequence).

This clonotype was detected many times. V and J are TRBV7-7 and TRBJ2-5; D may be TRBD1 (7 bases). The germline gives CDR1 SSHAT, CDR2 FNYEAQ (reference sequence). This CDR3 spans 15 amino acids. V lost 4 bases and J 2 bases, leaving 14 bases between the germline ends. The CDR3 sequence is CASSSGRTGQETQYF. The CDR3 coding sequence is TGTGCCAGCAGCTCAGGGAGGACAGGTCAAGAGACCCAGTACTTC.

This clonotype was observed many times. The chain uses TRBV6-2 or TRBV6-3 and TRBJ1-5; no reliable D call. V was clipped by 6 bases and J by 4 bases, with 13 bases between them. The CDR3 has 14 amino acids. CDR1 MNHEY and CDR2 SVGEGT come from the germline V gene. This CDR3 is CASSPGRSNQPQHF. The CDR3 bases are TGTGCCAGCAGCCCCGGGAGGTCGAATCAGCCCCAGCATTTT.

Only a few counts were recorded for this clonotype. V gene TRBV30 combines with J gene TRBJ2-3, with 12 bases identical to TRBD2. Germline CDR1 is GTSNPN and CDR2 is SVGIG (reference sequence). V lost 2 bases and J lost 7; bases outside the gene matches: 10. The CDR3 is made up of 16 amino acids. CDR3 region: CAWSRTSGILVNTQYF. CDR3 nucleotides: TGTGCCTGGAGTAGGACTAGCGGGATTTTAGTGAATACGCAGTATTTT.

This clonotype was found many times. This chain connects TRBV7-9 to TRBJ2-3; no clear D gene. Trimming pared 5 bases from V and 0 bases from J, leaving 3 bases between. The CDR3 totals 12 residues. Germline V gene sequence: CDR1 SEHNR, CDR2 FQNEAQ (reference sequence). The CDR3 region is CASSRSTDTQYF. The CDR3 coding sequence is TGTGCCAGCAGCCGTAGCACAGATACGCAGTATTTT.

This clonotype was found many times. This sequence joins TRBV4-2 and TRBJ1-5; possibly TRBD1 for D (6 bases). V lost 4 bases to trimming and J lost 4 bases, with 8 bases between them. The CDR3 is 13 amino acids. Germline V CDR1 and CDR2: LGHNA, YNFKEQ. In DNA, the CDR3 is TGTGCCAGCAGCCGAGACAGGAATCAGCCCCAGCATTTT. Translating it yields CASSRDRNQPQHF.

This clonotype was counted ten times or more. The chain is built from TRBV27 and TRBJ2-7; 7 nucleotides align to TRBD2. V trimming: 6 bases; J trimming: 2 bases; junction bases outside the gene matches: 10. Germline-derived CDR1 and CDR2 are MNHEY and SMNVEV (reference sequence). This CDR3 region has 15 residues. CDR3 DNA: TGTGCCAGCAGCCAATGGGGGGGTACGCCCTACGAGCAGTACTTC. This gives the protein CASSQWGGTPYEQYF.

A single count supports this clonotype. The chain uses TRBV12-3 or TRBV12-4 and TRBJ1-2, with 7 positions matching TRBD1. Trimming removed 5 bases from V and 6 bases from J; junction bases left unmatched: 9. This CDR3 spans 14 amino acids. The CDR3 is CASSPADRLNGYTF. For the CDR3, the DNA is TGTGCCAGCAGTCCCGCGGACAGGCTTAATGGCTACACCTTC.

V usage is TRBV6-6 and J usage is TRBJ1-1; unclear D gene. CDR3 length: 11 residues. Per germline, CDR1 MNHNY and CDR2 SVGAGI (reference sequence). The germline V and J ends were trimmed by 6 bases and 1 base, with 3 bases remaining between them. CDR3 sequence (DNA): TGTGCCAGCAGGTGGAACACTGAAGCTTTCTTT. This translates into CASRWNTEAFF.

CDR3 nucleotides: TGTGCCAGCAGTTATCGAACAGATGAGGGGGAGTGCACTGAAGCTTTCTTT. Translating gives CASSYRTDEGECTEAFF. The chain has TRBV6-2 or TRBV6-3 and TRBJ1-1; tentatively, D is TRBD1 (6 bases). This CDR3 region has 17 residues. Germline loops: CDR1 MNHEY, CDR2 SVGEGT. V gave up 3 bases and J gave up 4 bases, with 21 bases separating them.

As to this clonotype: Relative to the germline gene, one junction end is altered; a read error may explain this. This rearrangement joins TRBV16 to TRBJ1-1; D is unresolved. The CDR3 spans 14 residues. From germline, CDR1 is KGHSY and CDR2 FQNENV. For the CDR3, the DNA is TGTGCCATCAGCCATGGACGGGGGAACACTGAAGCTTTCTTT. This translates into CAISHGRGNTEAFF.

Ten or more counts support this clonotype. The CDR3 sequence: CATSDFGTGLGRDEQFF. The CDR3 nucleotides are TGTGCCACCAGTGATTTTGGAACGGGACTAGGTCGTGATGAGCAGTTCTTC. The J gene is TRBJ2-1, the V gene TRBV24-1; 8 nucleotides agree with TRBD2. The CDR3 runs to 17 residues. Germline V gene sequence: CDR1 KGHDR, CDR2 SFDVKD. Trimming cost V 1 base and J 8 bases; bases outside gene matches: 12.

This chain joins TRBV5-1 and TRBJ1-2; TRBD1 might be the D (5 bases). Germline values: CDR1 SGHRS, CDR2 YFSETQ. The germline V and J ends were trimmed by 4 bases and 2 bases, with 21 bases remaining between them. The CDR3 is made up of 17 amino acids. CDR3 loop: CASSVGTVPFLNYGYTF. For the CDR3, the DNA is TGCGCCAGCAGCGTAGGGACTGTACCTTTTTTAAACTATGGCTACACCTTC.

The chain joins TRBV13 to TRBJ1-1; tentatively, D is TRBD1 (6 bases). Germline lookup yields CDR1 PRHDT and CDR2 FYEKMQ (reference sequence). The CDR3 consists of 12 residues. The ends were cut back, 5 bases at V and 8 bases at J, with 12 bases in the middle. The CDR3 protein is CASSPSGEEAFF. The CDR3 DNA sequence: TGTGCCAGCAGCCCATCAGGGGAGGAAGCTTTCTTT.

The chain has TRBV14 and TRBJ2-1; TRBD1 is a possible D gene (5 bases). The V gene lost 4 bases and the J gene lost 3 bases, with 10 bases spanning the gap. Looked up from germline, CDR1 is SGHDN and CDR2 is FVKESK. The CDR3 spans 14 residues. Here the CDR3 DNA reads TGTGCCAGCAGCCTCAGGGTGGACTACAATGAGCAGTTCTTC. This gives the protein CASSLRVDYNEQFF.

J is TRBJ1-1 and V is TRBV9; D is ambiguous. V gave up 3 bases and J gave up 4 bases, with 4 bases separating them. The CDR3 length is 11 residues. Germline lookup yields CDR1 SGDLS and CDR2 YYNGEE. The CDR3 DNA reads as TGTGCCAGCAGCGCAGTCACTGAAGCTTTCTTT. Its protein is CASSAVTEAFF.

This clonotype was detected many times. The chain employs TRBV25-1 and TRBJ1-6, with D unclear. In germline, CDR1 is MGHDK, CDR2 SYGVNS. Trimming took off 4 bases at V and 3 bases at J, with 7 bases between the two ends. The CDR3 has 14 residues. Written as DNA, the CDR3 is TGTGCCAGCAGTGGTGTCCTCTATAATTCACCCCTCCACTTT. Translating gives CASSGVLYNSPLHF.

Ten or more counts support this clonotype. The chain recombines TRBV7-8 with TRBJ2-7, with D possibly TRBD2 on 6 matching bases. Germline CDR1 reads SGHVS; CDR2 reads FQNEAQ. Trimming cost V 6 bases and J 5 bases, with 20 bases left between them. There are 15 residues in the CDR3. The CDR3 DNA reads TGTGCCAGCAGAGGGTCAGACAGAGGCGGGGACGAGCAGTACTTC. Amino acid sequence: CASRGSDRGGDEQYF. Filled out from reference TRBV7-8 and TRBJ2-7, the complete variable domain reads GAGVSQSPRYKVAKRGQDVALRCDPISGHVSLFWYQQALGQGPEFLTYFQNEAQLDKSGLPSDRFFAERPEGSVSTLKIQRTQQEDSAVYLCASRGSDRGGDEQYFGPGTRLTVT.

This clonotype was counted ten times or more. The rearrangement uses TRBV12-3 or TRBV12-4 and TRBJ2-1; D tentatively fits TRBD1 or TRBD2 (5 bases each). The CDR3 is 15 residues long. V was cut by 7 bases and J by 3 bases, with 16 bases left in between. The CDR3 protein is CASTRGRSNYNEQFF. DNA of the CDR3: TGTGCCAGCACCCGGGGCAGGTCAAACTACAATGAGCAGTTCTTC.

This clonotype is medium-sized. The J gene is TRBJ2-5, the V gene TRBV18; D gene unclear. The CDR3 consists of 15 residues. V was shortened by 4 bases and J by 4 bases, with 16 bases between the two germline ends. Germline-derived CDR1 and CDR2 are KGHSH and LQKENI. CDR3 sequence (DNA): TGTGCCAGCTCACGCCCGGCCATCTTTGCAGAGACCCAGTACTTC. This encodes CASSRPAIFAETQYF.

The sample holds many counts of this clonotype. V and J are TRBV12-3 or TRBV12-4 and TRBJ1-3; a possible D gene is TRBD1 (6 bases). The CDR3 consists of 15 residues. V lost 3 bases to trimming and J lost 4 bases, with 13 bases between them. The CDR3 DNA reads as TGTGCCAGCAGTTTTGAGGGGGGTATGGGAAACACCATATATTTT. This sequence encodes CASSFEGGMGNTIYF.

This clonotype was detected ten times or more. The rearrangement uses TRBV18 and TRBJ2-2; D might be TRBD1 (6 bases). Germline-derived CDR1 and CDR2 are KGHSH and LQKENI. The CDR3 runs to 16 residues. V lost 0 bases and J lost 5, with 13 bases in between. This CDR3 is CASSPPAPRGTGELFF. The CDR3 DNA is TGTGCCAGCTCACCACCTGCACCCAGGGGAACCGGGGAGCTGTTTTTT.

The chain recombines TRBV7-9 with TRBJ2-1; D is perhaps TRBD1 (7 bases). The CDR3 is 14 residues long. V dropped 5 bases and J dropped 5 bases, with 13 bases sitting between them. Germline V gene data show CDR1 as SEHNR and CDR2 as FQNEAQ (reference sequence). The CDR3 DNA is TGTGCCAGCAGCCGGGGGACAGTCAACAATGAGCAGTTCTTC. Protein product: CASSRGTVNNEQFF.

This clonotype was detected once. The chain combines TRBV3-1 with TRBJ1-1, with 7 positions matching TRBD1. The V and J ends lost 2 bases and 2 bases, in that order; junction bases with no gene match: 5. This CDR3 is built from 15 residues. Per germline, CDR1 LGHDT and CDR2 YNNKEL (reference sequence). CDR3 in amino acids: CASSQRDRANTEAFF. CDR3 DNA: TGTGCCAGCAGCCAAAGAGACAGGGCTAACACTGAAGCTTTCTTT.

This clonotype was seen repeatedly, ten times or more. The rearrangement uses TRBV7-2 and TRBJ2-2; D remains unclear. Trimming stripped 1 base from V and 8 bases from J, with 8 bases between. Germline loops: CDR1 SGHTA, CDR2 FQGNSA. The CDR3 contains 13 residues. DNA of the CDR3: TGTGCCAGCAGCTTAGATTCCCGGGGGGAGCTGTTTTTT. This sequence encodes CASSLDSRGELFF.

This clonotype showed up many times. CDR3 nucleotide sequence: TGTGCCAGCAGGCCAAATGGACAGACCTACGAGCAGTACTTC. Protein: CASRPNGQTYEQYF. The J gene is TRBJ2-7, the V gene TRBV7-9; weak D call: TRBD1 (6 bases). With 6 bases removed from V and 2 bases from J, the gap between germline ends came to 14 bases. Germline V gives CDR1 SEHNR, CDR2 FQNEAQ (reference sequence). The CDR3 covers 14 residues.

This clonotype was observed at least ten times. The gene calls are TRBV12-3 or TRBV12-4 and TRBJ2-3, with D possibly being TRBD2 (5 bases). This CDR3 region has 16 residues. V gave up 6 bases and J gave up 3 bases, with 19 bases separating them. The CDR3 here is CASRAAGGGLTDTQYF. CDR3 in DNA: TGTGCCAGCAGAGCGGCGGGTGGAGGTCTAACAGATACGCAGTATTTT.

The chain combines TRBV7-9 with TRBJ2-5; TRBD2 aligns across 8 bases. Trimming cost V 5 bases and J 0 bases; bases outside gene matches: 5. In germline, CDR1 is SEHNR, CDR2 FQNEAQ (reference sequence). The CDR3 covers 15 residues. Written as DNA, the CDR3 is TGTGCCAGCAGCCCCGCGGGAGGCGACCAAGAGACCCAGTACTTC. Its protein product is CASSPAGGDQETQYF.